The rows below give T cell receptor beta chains drawn from one sample of a study of identical twins. Each CDR3 protein gets one entry after TCRdb re-called the 5' RACE reads with MiXCR. Of hundreds of thousands of distinct CDR3 sequences listed, about 20% are singletons. The same data also contributed to another study, on yellow fever vaccine responses in identical twins.

The sequenced material came from CD4+ T cells sorted from blood. The receptors here all came from a woman between 18 and 30 years old in good health. CDR3s include the opening cysteine and the closing phenylalanine or tryptophan.

v_call	cdr3_aa
TRBV6-1	CASGRDNLGTEAFF
TRBV3-1	CASRQGAAGYTF
TRBV5-1	CASSLGTLIYNEQFF
TRBV3-1	CASSQGDKRGQETQYF
TRBV20-1	CSARTGQYTYEQYF
TRBV5-1	CASSSDNSGNTIYF
TRBV25-1	CASSGEAGTSATNEQFF
TRBV12-3/TRBV12-4	CASSSLPGNTIYF
TRBV5-1	CASSTGQGINTEAFF
TRBV2	CASNQGQGDTEAFF
TRBV7-9	CASSFYRSDSPLHF
TRBV24-1	CATSDSGHVQQFF
TRBV12-3/TRBV12-4	CASRTGQGSTGELFF
TRBV20-1	CSAGKGGPNTGELFF
TRBV29-1	CSAGLAPGNEQFF
TRBV12-3/TRBV12-4	CASSLLSAGQGGKLFF
TRBV20-1	CSARDRSSGYYSYNEQFF
TRBV12-5	CASGPPTGLGTEAFF
TRBV27	CASRSGSGGYTQYF
TRBV19	CASSGGLSYEQYF
TRBV7-2	CASSLAGSGVTQYF
TRBV7-9	CASSHGQGNYGYTF
TRBV3-1	CACSKDDWLAYSDTYNEQFF
TRBV12-3/TRBV12-4	CASTPKGGGGAYEQYF
TRBV5-1	CASSWGGPGNEQFF
TRBV2	CASPQGNTEAFF
TRBV12-3/TRBV12-4	CASRLAEGNGELFF
TRBV5-1	CASSLGQNQDGYTF
TRBV6-4	CASRDSLAGGITDTQYF
TRBV12-3/TRBV12-4	CASSLAGTVVNTEAFF
TRBV9	CASSVSDRRNEQFF
TRBV27	CASSLRRPNYEQYF
TRBV5-5	CASSLQEHTEAFF
TRBV20-1	CSAREHANTGELFF
TRBV7-9	CASTRVGTRQYNEQFF
TRBV5-1	CASSLKTGVNTGELFF
TRBV7-9	CASSLGGADEQYF
TRBV3-1	CASSPWTSWGTYEQYF
TRBV24-1	CATSDHLAGGSPSTRTQYF
TRBV15	CATSGNQETQYF
TRBV10-3	CAISEGLAGEHEQFF
TRBV6-5	CASSYGGETQYF
TRBV28	CASSYPGTSGSNQFF
TRBV29-1	CSAADRATGELFF
TRBV4-1	CASSQDLTVNTIYF
TRBV9	CASSARQEPSGNTIYF
TRBV29-1	CSVDGGGYTF
TRBV11-2	CASSWEQGSYGYTF
TRBV5-1	CASSEGTNQPQHF